Following are 22 T cell receptor beta chains from one sample sequenced in a study of PD-1 blockade in classical Hodgkin lymphoma (TCRdb year 2020). Libraries were constructed by the immunoSEQ multiplex PCR assay. Imported from immuneACCESS, the table was reduced by TCRdb to in-frame sequences with V and J called. These copies leave out some clones; in studies compared against another copy, an unresolved V gene accounts for under half, and the cause of the remainder is not known. This sample is represented by roughly 11,000 clones; about 70% of them were singletons. Clones ranked in the top ten supply about 3.5% of the sample. The intended sense of this specimen's time point label: cycle 4 day 1 (C4D1), after 6 weeks of nivolumab. Every trial patient had relapsed after autologous stem cell transplantation, and cohorts A, B and C differed in prior brentuximab vedotin exposure. Magnetic negative selection with a Miltenyi CD4+ T cell isolation kit was used to purify CD4+ T cells from thawed PBMCs.

Specimen: CD4+ T cells from blood, collected before the fourth cycle of nivolumab. Every receptor here comes from a human donor with classical Hodgkin lymphoma.

This chain joins TRBV14 and TRBJ2-4, with TRBD1 identical over 7 bases. Germline CDR1 and CDR2: SGHDN and FVKESK. The ends lost 3 bases at V and 6 bases at J; junction bases unmatched: 5. CDR3 length equals 14 residues. In nucleotides, the CDR3 is TGTGCCAGCAGCCACGCGACAGGGTTAAACATTCAGTACTTC. It specifies CASSHATGLNIQYF.

This chain links TRBV7-9 with TRBJ1-6; the match to TRBD1 covers 10 bases. The CDR3 extends over 14 amino acids. Trimming removed 4 bases from V and 7 bases from J; junction bases left unmatched: 1. Germline lookup yields CDR1 SEHNR and CDR2 FQNEAQ (reference sequence). DNA of the CDR3: TGTGCCAGCAGCTCGGGACAGGGGAATTCACCCCTCCACTTT. It codes for CASSSGQGNSPLHF.

The rearrangement links TRBV5-1 to TRBJ2-5; possibly TRBD2 for D (6 bases). The V gene's germline CDR1 is SGHRS and CDR2 YFSETQ. Trimming stripped 7 bases from V and 5 bases from J, with 12 bases between. This CDR3 region has 12 residues. In nucleotides, the CDR3 is TGCGCCAGCGGGGAGGACGGGGAGACCCAGTACTTC. It codes for CASGEDGETQYF.

V gene TRBV21-1 combines with J gene TRBJ2-1; the table's D gene call, TRBD2, was not cross checked with the DNA. TRBV21-1 is a recognized pseudogene. This CDR3 is built from 13 residues. CDR3 in amino acids: CASSKVHWSEQFF. CDR3 coding DNA: TGTGCCAGCAGCAAAGTACATTGGAGCGAGCAGTTCTTC.

This clone appeared a single time. This chain joins TRBV19 and TRBJ2-3; 11 bases fit TRBD2. The trim removed 3 bases at V and 8 bases at J, leaving 7 bases unmatched. This CDR3 comprises 15 residues. The germline gives CDR1 LNHDA, CDR2 SQIVND (reference sequence). For the CDR3, the DNA is TGTGCCAGTAGTATCACTAGCGGGAGCCTCGGTACGCAGTATTTT. Translated, it gives CASSITSGSLGTQYF.

By share, this clone ranks as large. The gene calls are TRBV6-1 and TRBJ2-7, with 7 bases matching TRBD1. The CDR3 totals 12 residues. Germline loops: CDR1 MNHNS, CDR2 SASEGT. V gave up 6 bases and J gave up 7 bases; unmatched junction bases: 6. CDR3: CASRTGQGEQYF. The CDR3 DNA sequence: TGTGCCAGCAGGACAGGGCAAGGTGAGCAGTACTTC.

The rearrangement uses TRBV28 and TRBJ1-5; 7 positions agree with TRBD1. The CDR3 loop spans 14 amino acids. V gave up 3 bases and J gave up 5 bases; unmatched junction bases: 4. CDR1 is MDHEN, CDR2 SYDVKM, per germline. The DNA for the CDR3 is TGTGCCAGCAGTTTGACAGGGAGCTATCAGCCCCAGCATTTT. It is translated as CASSLTGSYQPQHF.

The chain combines TRBV30 with TRBJ2-5; maybe TRBD2 (6 bases). The CDR3 contains 13 residues. V lost 1 base, J lost 5 bases, and 11 bases lay in between. Germline V gene sequence: CDR1 GTSNPN, CDR2 SVGIG (reference sequence). The CDR3: CAWSEGGGETQYF. The CDR3 nucleotides are TGTGCCTGGAGTGAGGGAGGAGGGGAGACCCAGTACTTC. Full variable domain (remainder filled in from reference TRBV30 and TRBJ2-5): SQTIHQWPATLVQPVGSPLSLECTVEGTSNPNLYWYRQAAGRGLQLLFYSVGIGQISSEVPQNLSASRPQDRQFILSSKKLLLSDSGFYLCAWSEGGGETQYFGPGTRLLVL.

The rearrangement uses TRBV2 and TRBJ2-7; D is uncertain. Per the germline V gene, CDR1 is SNHLY and CDR2 is FYNNEI. The CDR3 is 15 amino acids. V gave up 0 bases and J gave up 1 base, with 10 bases separating them. CDR3 bases: TGTGCCAGCAGTGAAGCGCTTCTGGGATCCTACGAGCAGTACTTC. Translation gives CASSEALLGSYEQYF.

This clone was recorded a few times. The CDR3 sequence is CATSRDLGLALSEQYF. For the CDR3, the DNA is TGTGCCACCAGCAGAGATCTGGGACTAGCTCTCAGCGAGCAGTACTTC. This chain links TRBV15 with TRBJ2-7; 9 bases map to TRBD2. The germline V gene encodes CDR1 LNHNV and CDR2 YYDKDF (reference sequence). The CDR3 covers 16 residues. J lost 6 bases, V lost 0 bases, and 9 bases had no gene match.

The genes are TRBV7-2 and TRBJ2-5; no clear D gene. CDR3 length: 13 residues. V was clipped by 5 bases and J by 5 bases, with 12 bases between them. Germline loops: CDR1 SGHTA, CDR2 FQGNSA. CDR3 coding DNA: TGTGCCAGCAGCCCCGCTATAAGGGAGACCCAGTACTTC. The encoded protein is CASSPAIRETQYF.

The J gene is TRBJ1-4, the V gene TRBV4-1; D perhaps matches TRBD1 (6 bases). Trimming took 2 bases from V and 0 from J, leaving 13 bases between them. The germline V gene encodes CDR1 MGHRA and CDR2 YSYEKL. This CDR3 contains 17 residues. The CDR3 loop reads CASSQRGEGATNEKLFF. CDR3 sequence (DNA): TGCGCCAGCAGCCAACGGGGGGAGGGGGCAACTAATGAAAAACTGTTTTTT.

This rearrangement joins TRBV2 to TRBJ1-1, with D unclear. This CDR3 is 12 amino acids long. V was pared by 1 base and J by 3 bases, with 3 bases between. Looked up from germline, CDR1 is SNHLY and CDR2 is FYNNEI. The CDR3 loop reads CASSEGYTEAFF. CDR3 DNA: TGTGCCAGCAGTGAAGGGTACACTGAAGCTTTCTTT.

V and J are TRBV5-1 and TRBJ2-7; perhaps TRBD1 as D (6 bases). The V gene lost 4 bases and the J gene lost 1 base, with 15 bases spanning the gap. Germline V lookup: CDR1 SGHRS, CDR2 YFSETQ. The CDR3 consists of 15 residues. CDR3 bases: TGCGCCAGCAGCACGGGACATACTAAGTCCTACGAGCAGTACTTC. Its translation: CASSTGHTKSYEQYF.

The rearrangement joins TRBV29-1 to TRBJ1-1; the match to TRBD1 covers 7 bases. Per germline, CDR1 SQVTM and CDR2 ANQGSEA. V gave up 5 bases and J gave up 4 bases; unmatched junction bases: 10. The CDR3 length is 14 residues. The CDR3 DNA follows: TGCAGCGTTACATCAAAATCAGGGGGCACTGAAGCTTTCTTT. It encodes CSVTSKSGGTEAFF.

V and J are TRBV28 and TRBJ2-7; D is ambiguous. The CDR3 totals 13 residues. Trimming stripped 3 bases from V and 2 bases from J, with 8 bases between. Germline CDR1 and CDR2: MDHEN and SYDVKM. CDR3 sequence (DNA): TGTGCCAGCAGTTTTGCACCTACCTACGAGCAGTACTTC. Protein product: CASSFAPTYEQYF.

V gene TRBV2 combines with J gene TRBJ1-4; 7 nucleotides match TRBD1. CDR1 is SNHLY, CDR2 FYNNEI, per germline. The CDR3 sequence is 13 residues long. The ends lost 4 bases at V and 8 bases at J; junction bases unmatched: 4. The CDR3 nucleotides read TGTGCCAGCAGTGTGCGACAGGGCGAAAAACTGTTTTTT. It encodes CASSVRQGEKLFF.

The chain links TRBV5-1 to TRBJ1-5; D remains ambiguous. Deletions cut 0 bases from V and 5 bases from J, with 9 bases between. Germline loops: CDR1 SGHRS, CDR2 YFSETQ. This CDR3 is built from 14 residues. The CDR3 sequence is CASSLDGLDQPQHF. The CDR3 coding sequence is TGCGCCAGCAGCTTGGACGGGCTCGATCAGCCCCAGCATTTT.

The gene calls are TRBV12-5 and TRBJ2-1; D possibly corresponds to TRBD2 (7 bases). The V and J ends lost 1 base and 9 bases respectively, with 22 bases between them. The CDR3 has 17 amino acids. From germline, CDR1 is LGHNT and CDR2 FRNRAP. The CDR3 here is CASGLAQSGQGRGEQFF. As DNA, the CDR3 is TGTGCTAGTGGTTTGGCCCAAAGTGGGCAGGGGAGGGGTGAGCAGTTCTTC.

The gene calls are TRBV16 and TRBJ1-6; TRBD1 might be the D (6 bases). Germline CDR1 reads KGHSY; CDR2 reads FQNENV. Deletions cut 6 bases from V and 8 bases from J, with 14 bases between. CDR3 length: 14 amino acids. DNA of the CDR3: TGTGCCAGCAGGCTACAGGGAAGGGATTCACCCCTCCACTTT. Translation: CASRLQGRDSPLHF.

The chain joins TRBV28 to TRBJ1-2; D is undetermined. Germline values: CDR1 MDHEN, CDR2 SYDVKM. V was cut by 7 bases and J by 2 bases, with 14 bases left in between. The CDR3 has 14 residues. This chain's CDR3 is CASNRSGQNYGYTF. Here the CDR3 DNA reads TGTGCCAGCAATCGAAGTGGGCAGAACTATGGCTACACCTTC.

This chain links TRBV5-1 with TRBJ2-7, with D hard to call. Germline loops: CDR1 SGHRS, CDR2 YFSETQ. V was trimmed by 0 bases and J by 3 bases, leaving 10 bases between them. The length of the CDR3 is 14 residues. Here the CDR3 reads CASSLEAGIYEQYF. CDR3 sequence (DNA): TGCGCCAGCAGCTTGGAGGCAGGAATCTACGAGCAGTACTTC. Full variable domain (missing parts from reference TRBV5-1 and TRBJ2-7): KAGVTQTPRYLIKTRGQQVTLSCSPISGHRSVSWYQQTPGQGLQFLFEYFSETQRNKGNFPGRFSGRQFSNSRSEMNVSTLELGDSALYLCASSLEAGIYEQYFGPGTRLTVT.